This TCR beta chain was recorded in a study of CD8 T cells in ankylosing spondylitis (dated by TCRdb to about 2017). Broadly, across the study: The study set out to find disease-linked TCR variants by profiling T cell receptor beta repertoires in ankylosing spondylitis patients and healthy donors. In total, the full study cohort was made up of 100 to 140 healthy donors and roughly 27 ankylosing spondylitis patients. Samples of peripheral blood were taken, and for ankylosing spondylitis patients, synovial fluid was collected as well. Here is what the overall study found, with its caveats: Some motif variants were previously reported in synovial fluid and blood of reactive arthritis patients, suggesting common disease-initiation mechanisms. Blood from ankylosing spondylitis patients appeared to be characterized by a TCR beta motif composed of roughly 8 highly homologous amino acid variants. According to the report, matched synovial fluid samples from ankylosing spondylitis patients were significantly enriched for the disease-linked clones. In peripheral blood, the disease-linked clones were found at relatively low frequencies and had a CD8+ phenotype.

The table lists this clonotype with a few counts. Its antigen specificity is not known. No much larger clonotype is one base removed from it; base qualities were not supplied. The germline V gene gives CDR1 as SGHDN and CDR2 as FVKESK. Counted from cysteine to phenylalanine, this CDR3 has 15 amino acids. The retained sequence is limited to the CDR3, 45 bases, with the frame set at the first base. V was cut back by 0 bases and J by 5 bases, leaving a gap of 13 bases between them. TCRdb names Illumina HiSeq 2500 as the instrument used. TCR beta libraries were prepared by quantitative 5'-RACE with molecular barcodes. From the authors' description of their analysis: To identify disease-linked TCR variants, a new computational method was used, one built on a probabilistic model of VDJ rearrangement. TCRdb passed the public sequencing reads through fastp at Q25 and MiXCR, retaining productive beta sequences. Each CDR3 protein gets just one entry, which takes the most common genes and DNA from the rows behind it. What appears here as the V and J calls and clone size reflects TCRdb's work, not the paper's. This sample is represented by about 180,000 distinct CDR3 sequences; approximately 10% of them were singletons. More than 13% of the sample belongs to the ten largest clones.

The sequenced sample consisted of blood, either unsorted or a sorted T cell fraction (not recorded which). The clonotype originates from a female donor with ankylosing spondylitis or in good health (not recorded which). The V gene is TRBV14 and the J gene is TRBJ2-5, with an unclear D gene assignment. The nucleotide sequence reads as follows: TGTGCCAGCAGCCAAGACGGCTCCGTGGCGGAGACCCAGTACTTC. This gives the protein CASSQDGSVAETQYF.